These T cell receptor beta chains were read from a single sample in a study of blood T cells in healthy people across ages. TCRdb processed the 5' RACE reads anew with MiXCR; each CDR3 protein has one entry. The sample records roughly 800,000 distinct CDR3 sequences, 58% being singletons. The sample consisted of blood. The receptors were gathered from a man under 40 in good health. CDR3s include the opening cysteine and the closing phenylalanine or tryptophan. The D gene is left open where the match is weak. Clone size, where shown, is once, few, many, or a class for clones that have expanded.

v_gene: TRBV4-2; abundance: few; d_gene: TRBD2; j_gene: TRBJ2-1; CDR3aa: CASSQEAPASGRYNEQFF; CDR3nt: TGTGCCAGCAGCCAAGAGGCCCCTGCTAGCGGGAGGTACAATGAGCAGTTCTTC
v_gene: TRBV6-2/TRBV6-3; abundance: -; d_gene: TRBD2; j_gene: TRBJ2-1; CDR3aa: CASSRGLAGEAEQFF; CDR3nt: TGTGCCAGCAGCCGGGGACTAGCGGGAGAGGCGGAGCAGTTCTTC
v_gene: TRBV9; abundance: -; d_gene: -; j_gene: TRBJ1-2; CDR3aa: CASSVNNGGGNYGYTF; CDR3nt: TGTGCCAGCAGCGTAAATAATGGTGGAGGGAACTATGGCTACACCTTC
v_gene: TRBV20-1; abundance: -; d_gene: TRBD2; j_gene: TRBJ2-1; CDR3aa: CSAIPGGGSRGNEQFF; CDR3nt: TGCAGTGCGATCCCGGGCGGGGGGAGCCGTGGGAATGAGCAGTTCTTC
v_gene: TRBV12-3/TRBV12-4; abundance: -; d_gene: -; j_gene: TRBJ2-5; CDR3aa: CASFRGGGETQYF; CDR3nt: TGTGCCAGCTTCAGAGGAGGAGGCGAGACCCAGTACTTC
v_gene: TRBV7-9; abundance: -; d_gene: TRBD2; j_gene: TRBJ2-2; CDR3aa: CASIIAGDTGELFF; CDR3nt: TGTGCCAGCATCATAGCGGGAGACACCGGGGAGCTGTTTTTT
v_gene: TRBV7-8; abundance: -; d_gene: TRBD2; j_gene: TRBJ2-1; CDR3aa: CASCQLEAGAGDEQFF; CDR3nt: TGTGCCAGCTGCCAATTGGAGGCGGGAGCTGGGGATGAGCAGTTCTTC
v_gene: TRBV7-9; abundance: few; d_gene: TRBD1; j_gene: TRBJ2-6; CDR3aa: CASSSGQGLEANVLTF; CDR3nt: TGTGCCAGCAGCTCCGGACAGGGATTGGAGGCCAACGTCCTGACTTTC
v_gene: TRBV20-1; abundance: -; d_gene: -; j_gene: TRBJ2-1; CDR3aa: CSARDPGQTYNEQFF; CDR3nt: TGCAGTGCTAGAGATCCGGGACAAACATACAATGAGCAGTTCTTC
v_gene: TRBV15; abundance: few; d_gene: TRBD1; j_gene: TRBJ1-1; CDR3aa: CATRMTQGASEAFF; CDR3nt: TGTGCCACCAGAATGACCCAGGGGGCGAGTGAAGCTTTCTTT
v_gene: TRBV12-3/TRBV12-4; abundance: -; d_gene: -; j_gene: TRBJ2-7; CDR3aa: CASAFGYEQYF; CDR3nt: TGTGCCAGCGCCTTCGGGTACGAGCAGTACTTC
v_gene: TRBV7-8; abundance: -; d_gene: -; j_gene: TRBJ1-1; CDR3aa: CASSHPDRVNTEAFF; CDR3nt: TGTGCCAGCAGCCACCCGGACAGAGTGAACACTGAAGCTTTCTTT
v_gene: TRBV12-3/TRBV12-4; abundance: -; d_gene: -; j_gene: TRBJ2-7; CDR3aa: CASSSERYWDEQYF; CDR3nt: TGTGCCAGCAGTTCAGAGCGATATTGGGACGAGCAGTACTTC
v_gene: TRBV29-1; abundance: -; d_gene: -; j_gene: TRBJ2-7; CDR3aa: CSVEDGGNEQYF; CDR3nt: TGCAGCGTTGAAGACGGGGGAAACGAGCAGTACTTC
v_gene: TRBV15; abundance: -; d_gene: -; j_gene: TRBJ1-1; CDR3aa: CATSLLVGGDTEAFF; CDR3nt: TGTGCCACCAGCCTTCTCGTGGGGGGGGACACTGAAGCTTTCTTT
v_gene: TRBV4-3; abundance: few; d_gene: -; j_gene: TRBJ2-1; CDR3aa: CASSQDQFEGPGIEQFF; CDR3nt: TGCGCCAGCAGCCAAGATCAATTTGAGGGGCCGGGGATTGAGCAGTTCTTC
v_gene: TRBV25-1; abundance: few; d_gene: -; j_gene: TRBJ1-4; CDR3aa: CASSIPGNEKLFF; CDR3nt: TGTGCCAGCAGTATCCCCGGGAATGAAAAACTGTTTTTT
v_gene: TRBV7-9; abundance: -; d_gene: -; j_gene: TRBJ1-2; CDR3aa: CASSLGDSTYGYTF; CDR3nt: TGTGCCAGCAGCTTAGGGGACTCAACATATGGCTACACCTTC
v_gene: TRBV11-2; abundance: -; d_gene: -; j_gene: TRBJ1-6; CDR3aa: CASSLDGGLALHF; CDR3nt: TGTGCCAGCAGCTTAGATGGCGGGCTGGCCCTCCACTTT
v_gene: TRBV7-2; abundance: -; d_gene: TRBD2; j_gene: TRBJ2-5; CDR3aa: CASSLAGLAGGQETQYF; CDR3nt: TGTGCCAGCAGCTTAGCGGGACTAGCGGGAGGGCAAGAGACCCAGTACTTC
v_gene: TRBV5-1; abundance: -; d_gene: -; j_gene: TRBJ1-2; CDR3aa: CASSLTGETYYGYTF; CDR3nt: TGCGCCAGCAGCTTGACCGGGGAAACCTACTATGGCTACACCTTC
v_gene: TRBV7-2; abundance: few; d_gene: -; j_gene: TRBJ1-5; CDR3aa: CASSPTVNQPQHF; CDR3nt: TGTGCCAGCAGCCCGACAGTGAATCAGCCCCAGCATTTT
v_gene: TRBV20-1; abundance: few; d_gene: -; j_gene: TRBJ1-2; CDR3aa: CSARDGDRPYGYTF; CDR3nt: TGCAGTGCTAGAGATGGAGACAGGCCCTATGGCTACACCTTC
v_gene: TRBV5-1; abundance: -; d_gene: -; j_gene: TRBJ2-3; CDR3aa: CASSLGGLEADTQYF; CDR3nt: TGCGCCAGCAGCTTGGGAGGGTTGGAGGCAGATACGCAGTATTTT
v_gene: TRBV20-1; abundance: -; d_gene: -; j_gene: TRBJ1-1; CDR3aa: CSVLPLGVAKNTEAFF; CDR3nt: TGCAGTGTCCTCCCTCTAGGGGTGGCCAAGAACACTGAAGCTTTCTTT
v_gene: TRBV7-2; abundance: -; d_gene: TRBD1; j_gene: TRBJ2-3; CDR3aa: CASSLRRQGSTDTQYF; CDR3nt: TGTGCCAGCAGCTTGCGGCGACAGGGTAGCACAGATACGCAGTATTTT
v_gene: TRBV6-2/TRBV6-3; abundance: -; d_gene: -; j_gene: TRBJ2-7; CDR3aa: CASRDGGVYEQYF; CDR3nt: TGTGCCAGCAGGGACGGAGGGGTGTACGAGCAGTACTTC
v_gene: TRBV20-1; abundance: -; d_gene: TRBD2; j_gene: TRBJ2-1; CDR3aa: CSASDLAGFYNEQFF; CDR3nt: TGCAGTGCTAGTGATCTAGCGGGGTTTTACAATGAGCAGTTCTTC
v_gene: TRBV7-2; abundance: -; d_gene: -; j_gene: TRBJ2-7; CDR3aa: CASSLAPSSINEQYF; CDR3nt: TGTGCCAGCAGCTTGGCCCCCTCTTCGATCAACGAGCAGTACTTC
v_gene: TRBV7-2; abundance: -; d_gene: -; j_gene: TRBJ1-1; CDR3aa: CASSLSSNTEAFF; CDR3nt: TGTGCCAGCAGCTTAAGTTCGAACACTGAAGCTTTCTTT
v_gene: TRBV15; abundance: -; d_gene: TRBD1; j_gene: TRBJ2-2; CDR3aa: CATSRDLPGQPNTGELFF; CDR3nt: TGTGCCACCAGCAGAGACTTGCCGGGACAGCCAAACACCGGGGAGCTGTTTTTT
v_gene: TRBV9; abundance: -; d_gene: TRBD2; j_gene: TRBJ2-3; CDR3aa: CASSTRTSGMFDTQYF; CDR3nt: TGTGCCAGCAGCACCCGGACTAGCGGGATGTTTGATACGCAGTATTTT
v_gene: TRBV20-1; abundance: few; d_gene: TRBD2; j_gene: TRBJ2-1; CDR3aa: CSAMGLAGGRGDEQFF; CDR3nt: TGCAGTGCTATGGGACTAGCGGGGGGCCGAGGTGATGAGCAGTTCTTC
v_gene: TRBV6-1; abundance: -; d_gene: TRBD1; j_gene: TRBJ1-6; CDR3aa: CASSEVWTGVDSPLHF; CDR3nt: TGTGCCAGCAGTGAGGTGTGGACAGGGGTCGATTCACCCCTCCACTTT
v_gene: TRBV7-9; abundance: -; d_gene: -; j_gene: TRBJ2-3; CDR3aa: CASSPEARRQYF; CDR3nt: TGTGCCAGCAGCCCGGAGGCAAGGAGGCAGTATTTT
v_gene: TRBV11-2; abundance: few; d_gene: TRBD2; j_gene: TRBJ2-1; CDR3aa: CASSSYPPTSGVSYNEQFF; CDR3nt: TGTGCCAGCAGCTCCTATCCTCCGACTAGCGGGGTCTCCTACAATGAGCAGTTCTTC
v_gene: TRBV28; abundance: -; d_gene: TRBD2; j_gene: TRBJ2-3; CDR3aa: CASSFSGKGKDTQYF; CDR3nt: TGTGCCAGCAGTTTCAGCGGGAAAGGGAAAGATACGCAGTATTTT
v_gene: TRBV10-1; abundance: -; d_gene: -; j_gene: TRBJ2-4; CDR3aa: CASSESRESDASYGQYF; CDR3nt: TGCGCCAGCAGTGAGTCCAGAGAGTCAGACGCCTCCTACGGGCAGTACTTC
v_gene: TRBV4-1; abundance: -; d_gene: TRBD2; j_gene: TRBJ2-1; CDR3aa: CASSQAVPSGRANEQFF; CDR3nt: TGCGCCAGCAGCCAAGCAGTCCCTAGCGGGAGGGCCAATGAGCAGTTCTTC
v_gene: TRBV12-3/TRBV12-4; abundance: -; d_gene: -; j_gene: TRBJ2-6; CDR3aa: CASKPRRVGSSGANVLTF; CDR3nt: TGTGCCAGCAAGCCCCGACGGGTCGGGAGCTCTGGGGCCAACGTCCTGACTTTC
v_gene: TRBV15; abundance: -; d_gene: -; j_gene: TRBJ1-1; CDR3aa: CATSSLDSLNTEAFF; CDR3nt: TGTGCCACCAGCAGCCTGGACAGTTTGAACACTGAAGCTTTCTTT
v_gene: TRBV5-6; abundance: -; d_gene: TRBD1; j_gene: TRBJ1-5; CDR3aa: CASSTGGQERGPQHF; CDR3nt: TGTGCCAGCAGCACCGGCGGACAGGAGAGAGGGCCCCAGCATTTT
v_gene: TRBV7-9; abundance: few; d_gene: -; j_gene: TRBJ2-4; CDR3aa: CASSQPGIWRKNIQYF; CDR3nt: TGTGCCAGCAGCCAACCTGGGATCTGGAGGAAAAACATTCAGTACTTC
v_gene: TRBV4-3; abundance: -; d_gene: TRBD1; j_gene: TRBJ2-1; CDR3aa: CASSQEGQGAYNEQFF; CDR3nt: TGCGCCAGCAGCCAAGAGGGACAGGGTGCCTACAATGAGCAGTTCTTC
v_gene: TRBV7-2; abundance: -; d_gene: -; j_gene: TRBJ2-1; CDR3aa: CASTTRGTRYNEQFF; CDR3nt: TGTGCCAGCACTACACGCGGGACCCGATACAATGAGCAGTTCTTC
v_gene: TRBV7-9; abundance: few; d_gene: -; j_gene: TRBJ2-7; CDR3aa: CASSFEHNEQYF; CDR3nt: TGTGCCAGCAGCTTCGAACACAACGAGCAGTACTTC